This T cell receptor beta chain was sequenced for a study of T cells in Graves' hyperthyroidism and ophthalmopathy (dated 2019 in TCRdb). For the wider study: Peripheral blood samples were taken at the time of initial diagnosis, prior to any treatment. A discovery cohort of approximately 97 patients, 43 with Graves' ophthalmopathy and under 60 with stable Graves' hyperthyroidism, was used to find distinguishing TCR V-J signatures. Prospective prediction of ophthalmopathy was tested in an independent validation cohort of 18 to 20 hyperthyroidism patients and 17 patients who later progressed to ophthalmopathy. The 75 to 100 discovery patients were randomly split 7:3 into training and test sets. In addition, the study compared T-cell repertoires in thyroid tissue and in blood from roughly 6 Graves' hyperthyroidism patients. Following sampling, methimazole starting at 30 mg daily was given to hyperthyroidism patients, and high-dose intravenous methylprednisolone was given to ophthalmopathy patients. The paper reports TCR Vbeta CDR3 sequencing of some 140 peripheral blood samples: fewer than 50 ophthalmopathy, approximately 74 hyperthyroidism and around 17 progressor patients.

Stable Graves' hyperthyroidism was defined as no progression to ophthalmopathy during 18 months of follow-up. Hyperthyroidism patients were newly diagnosed, with disease duration under 2 months, and aged 18 to 65 years. Exclusion was applied to patients with uncontrolled infections, other autoimmune diseases, pregnancy or lactation. Diagnoses were established on the basis of clinical symptoms, serum thyroxine and TRAb, thyroid ultrasound, and orbital computed tomography. Ficoll-Paque density gradient centrifugation was used to isolate PBMCs from approximately 11 ml of fresh peripheral blood. Total RNA was extracted using Trizol reagent, and RNA quality was assessed on an Agilent 2100 Bioanalyzer. As for this clonotype: Its antigen is unknown. Qualities for individual bases were not recorded, and no much larger clone is one base off.

What the research found in general, with its limitations: Blood samples also contained most of the expanded thyroid clonotypes (frequency above 0.001), which suggests that blood repertoires may reflect thyroid immune responses. Ophthalmopathy was separated from stable hyperthyroidism by a 13 V-J signature model, with 85% to 90% sensitivity and roughly 84% specificity obtained in cross-validation and 80%/75% obtained in testing. In validation, progression to ophthalmopathy was predicted by the model with about 70% sensitivity and roughly 76% specificity, a median of approximately 6.5 months before onset. Sample size was not statistically predetermined, and investigators were not blinded to group allocation.

CDR1 and CDR2 (MNHNS, SASEGT) derive from the germline V gene. The cysteine opens and the phenylalanine closes a CDR3 of 15 amino acids. CDR3 DNA is the only sequence kept; it has 45 bases, read in frame from the first base. The V and J ends are trimmed by 11 bases and 2 bases, leaving 20 bases between them. TCR beta CDR3 regions were amplified from RNA transcripts. The first round of RT-PCR for the TCR CDR3 was performed with the HTBI primer set and the Qiagen OneStep RT-PCR kit. The libraries were constructed in a second round of multiplex PCR and then size-selected and purified. Libraries were sequenced paired-end with 100 bp reads on an Illumina HiSeq2000. As for the original processing: SOAPnuke was used to process the raw data, throwing out any read that contained adapters or uncalled bases, had a mean Phred below 15, or lacked an exact constant-primer or identifier match. High-quality paired reads were merged with COPE v1.2.5, and unique nucleotide sequences were defined as clonotypes. Clonotypes were aligned to IMGT TRBV, TRBD and TRBJ reference segments using MiTCR v1.1. The analysis included only V-J combinations with a frequency above 0.0001, which together covered around 99% of the repertoires. The TCS score was defined as F50 (clonal expansion) divided by E x V (chaos), with BLOSUM62-based TCRdist calculated between CDR3 peptides within each V-J. Welch's t-statistics and random forest reduced around 550 V-J features to fewer than 15, which were used in a naive Bayes classifier (R e1071). TCRdb reanalyzed the raw reads on its own, using fastp at Q25 for trimming and MiXCR for clone calling, and kept in-frame beta chains. Each entry merges the rows of one CDR3 protein and shows their most common DNA and genes. In this record, the V and J calls reflect TCRdb's handling and not the investigators' own analysis. For this sample there are about 720,000 distinct CDR3 sequences; roughly 15% appear just once. Under 9.5% of the sample belongs to the ten largest clones.

This receptor was taken from a man between 18 and 35 years old with Graves' hyperthyroidism. The V and J segments used are TRBV6-1 and TRBJ2-3, and perhaps TRBD2 as D gene, on 5 matching bases. Source material: blood. CDR3 loop: CAVAPGRVFTDTQYF. The bases are TGTGCCGTCGCCCCCGGGCGGGTATTCACAGATACGCAGTATTTT.